This T cell receptor beta chain was profiled in a study of CD8+ T cells in alopecia areata. Sequencing used cDNA as its template, made by extracting RNA and reverse transcribing it. Method: immunoSEQ multiplex PCR; TCRdb's copy keeps in-frame clones and lacks some. The table includes some 110,000 clones, 50% to 75% detected once. This clone was detected only once. The sample's treatment: oral pan-JAK inhibitor, 5-10 mg twice daily. The sequence was obtained from a human donor with alopecia areata. This specimen consisted of CD8+ T cells sorted from blood, obtained at week 4, from a patient treated with tofacitinib.

Here the CDR3 reads CAWSNDGNTEAFF. For the CDR3, the DNA is TGTGCCTGGAGTAATGACGGGAACACTGAAGCTTTCTTT. This chain joins TRBV30 and TRBJ1-1, with no clear D. The CDR3 has 13 amino acids. Per the germline V gene, CDR1 is GTSNPN and CDR2 is SVGIG (reference sequence). Trimming took off 2 bases at V and 1 base at J, with 8 bases between the two ends.